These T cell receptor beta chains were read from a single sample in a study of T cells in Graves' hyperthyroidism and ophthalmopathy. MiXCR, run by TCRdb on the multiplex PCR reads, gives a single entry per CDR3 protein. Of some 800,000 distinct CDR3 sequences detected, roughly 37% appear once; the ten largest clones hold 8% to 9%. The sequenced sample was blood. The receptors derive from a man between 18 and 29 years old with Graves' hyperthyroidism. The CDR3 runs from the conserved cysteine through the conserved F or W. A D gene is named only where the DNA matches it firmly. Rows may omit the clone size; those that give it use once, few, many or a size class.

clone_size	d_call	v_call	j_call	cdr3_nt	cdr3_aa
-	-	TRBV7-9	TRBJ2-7	TGTGCCAGCAGCTTAGCGTGGAACTACGAGCAGTACTTC	CASSLAWNYEQYF
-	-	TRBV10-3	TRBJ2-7	TGTGCCATCAGTGAGGCCCCCGGCGCAGGGGAGCAGTACTTC	CAISEAPGAGEQYF
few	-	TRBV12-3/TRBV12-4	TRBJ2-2	TGTGCCAGCAGTTTAGATGCAGGGTTCAGGGAGCTGTTTTTT	CASSLDAGFRELFF
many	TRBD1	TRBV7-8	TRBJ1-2	TGTGCCAGCAGCCCCCTGCCAGGACAGGGAGGCCGTGGCTACACCTTC	CASSPLPGQGGRGYTF
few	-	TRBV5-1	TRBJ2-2	TGCGCCAGCAGCTTGTCCCTAGCGACGAACACCGGGGAGCTGTTTTTT	CASSLSLATNTGELFF
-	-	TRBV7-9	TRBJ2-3	TGTGCCAGCAGCCTGCGGGACAGAGATACGCAGTATTTT	CASSLRDRDTQYF
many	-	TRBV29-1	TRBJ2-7	TGCAGCGCCCGGATTAACGTTCACTCCTACGAGCAGTACTTC	CSARINVHSYEQYF
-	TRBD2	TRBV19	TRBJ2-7	TGTGCCAGTTCCCCGGAGGAGACTAGCGGTCACGAGCAGTACTTC	CASSPEETSGHEQYF
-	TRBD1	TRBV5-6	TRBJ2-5	TGTGCCAGCAGCTTGCTTCGCGGCCGACAGGGGGGAGAGACCCAGTACTTC	CASSLLRGRQGGETQYF
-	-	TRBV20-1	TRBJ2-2	TGCAGTGCTAGAGACGGAGAACGGGGGTTCACCGGGGAGCTGTTTTTT	CSARDGERGFTGELFF
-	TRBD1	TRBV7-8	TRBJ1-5	TGTGCCAGCAGCTTACTCGGGACAGGGGGGGAGACCCAGCATTTT	CASSLLGTGGETQHF
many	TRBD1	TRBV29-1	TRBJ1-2	TGCAGCGTTGAATTAGGACAGGGACCCTATGGCTACACCTTC	CSVELGQGPYGYTF
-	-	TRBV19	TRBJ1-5	TGTGCCAGTAGTATCCGCCTTTATACCAATCAGCCCCAGCATTTT	CASSIRLYTNQPQHF
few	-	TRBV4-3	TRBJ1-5	TGCGCCAGCAGCCAAGACTTCCAGGGGACCAATCAGCCCCAGCATTTT	CASSQDFQGTNQPQHF
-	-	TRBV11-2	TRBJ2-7	TGTGCCAGCAGCTTAGGGATAGGCATCCTACCCTACGAGCAGTACTTC	CASSLGIGILPYEQYF
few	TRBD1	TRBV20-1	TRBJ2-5	TGCAGTGCTGAAGACAGGGGCCCCCAAGAGACCCAGTACTTC	CSAEDRGPQETQYF
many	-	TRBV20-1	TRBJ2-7	TGCAGTGCTCCGTGGTCTGGAACCGAGCAGTACTTC	CSAPWSGTEQYF
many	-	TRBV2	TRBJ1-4	TGTGCCAGCAGAACAGGGACGGGTGCAACTAATGAAAAACTGTTTTTT	CASRTGTGATNEKLFF
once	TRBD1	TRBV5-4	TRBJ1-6	TGTGCCAGCAGCCCGACCTGGGACAGGGTAAATTCACCCCTCCACTTT	CASSPTWDRVNSPLHF
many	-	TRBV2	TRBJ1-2	TGTGCCAGCAAAAGAAATAACTATGGCTACACCTTC	CASKRNNYGYTF
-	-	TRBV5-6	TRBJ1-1	TGTGCCAGCAGCTTGGTATCGTACATTGAAGCTTTCTTT	CASSLVSYIEAFF
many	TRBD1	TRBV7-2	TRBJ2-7	TGTGCCAGCAGCCACAGGGGAACCTACGAGCAGTACTTC	CASSHRGTYEQYF
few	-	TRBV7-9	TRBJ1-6	TGTGCCAGCAGCTTGGATCTGGCCGCGGGGCCCTATAATTCACCCCTCCACTTT	CASSLDLAAGPYNSPLHF
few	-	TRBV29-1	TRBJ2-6	TGCAGCGTCAGGGACAGGGCCAACGTCCTGACTTTC	CSVRDRANVLTF
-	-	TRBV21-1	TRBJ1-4	TGTGCCAGCAGCACCGGACAGGGGGCCCAGGAAAAACTGTTTTTT	CASSTGQGAQEKLFF
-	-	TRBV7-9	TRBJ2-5	TGTGCCAGCAGCTTACTTCCGCAGGGGCAAGAGACCCAGTACTTC	CASSLLPQGQETQYF
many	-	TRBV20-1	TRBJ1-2	TGCAGTGCTAGAGCCTCCTATGGCTACACCTTC	CSARASYGYTF
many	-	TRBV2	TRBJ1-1	TGTGCCAGCAGTGAACTTTGGGGAGATGATGCTTTCTTT	CASSELWGDDAFF
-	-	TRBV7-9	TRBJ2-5	TGTGCCAGCAGCCCTCCGGCCAGGGATACGGAGACCCAGTACTTC	CASSPPARDTETQYF
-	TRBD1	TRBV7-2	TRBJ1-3	TGTGCCAGCAGCCATCTCACAGGGGGTGGAAACACCATATATTTT	CASSHLTGGGNTIYF
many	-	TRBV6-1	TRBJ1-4	TGTGCCAGCAGCCCACCAACTAATGAAAAACTGTTTTTT	CASSPPTNEKLFF
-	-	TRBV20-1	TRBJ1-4	TGCAGTGCTAGGCGGGAGATTAATGAAAAACCGTTTTTT	CSARREINEKPFF
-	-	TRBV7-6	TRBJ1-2	TGTGCCAGCAGCTCGTCGGGGGGGAGCTACACCTTC	CASSSSGGSYTF
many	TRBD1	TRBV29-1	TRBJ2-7	TGCAGCGTTCTAGGACAGGGCTACGAGCAGTACTTC	CSVLGQGYEQYF
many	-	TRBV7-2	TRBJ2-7	TGTGCCAGCAGCTTAGTGGGGCTCGAGCAGTACTTC	CASSLVGLEQYF
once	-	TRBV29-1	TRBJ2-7	TGCAGCGTTGTTCAGGGCACAACCTACGAGCAGTACTTC	CSVVQGTTYEQYF
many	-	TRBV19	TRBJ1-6	TGTGCCAGTAGTAAGAGGCAGGACAATTCACCCCTCCACTTT	CASSKRQDNSPLHF
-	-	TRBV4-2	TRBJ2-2	TGTGCCAGCGGCTCCCTGACCACGAACACCGGGGAGCTGTTTTTT	CASGSLTTNTGELFF
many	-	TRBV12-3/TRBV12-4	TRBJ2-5	TGTGCCAGCAGCTTGAGCCGACGAGAGACCCAGTACTTC	CASSLSRRETQYF
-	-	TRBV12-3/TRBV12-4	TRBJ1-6	TGTGCCAGCAGTTTAGAGGCAGGGAGAAATTCACCCCTCCACTTT	CASSLEAGRNSPLHF
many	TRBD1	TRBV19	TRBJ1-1	TGTGCCAGTAGCCAAACAGGGGTCACTGAAGCTTTCTTT	CASSQTGVTEAFF
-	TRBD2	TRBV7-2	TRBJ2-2	TGTGCCAGCAGCGGCATACGGGGGGGCTTCGGGGAGCTGTTTTTT	CASSGIRGGFGELFF
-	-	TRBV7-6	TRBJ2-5	TGTGCCAGCAGCGGAGGGGGACAGTACCAAGAGACCCAGTACTTC	CASSGGGQYQETQYF
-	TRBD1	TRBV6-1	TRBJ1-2	TGTGCCAGCCGAGGACAGGGAGTTTTTAGCTATGGCTACACCTTC	CASRGQGVFSYGYTF
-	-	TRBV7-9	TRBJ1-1	TGCGCCAGCAGCCAAGGGTCACAGGGTGACCCTGAAGCTTTCTTT	CASSQGSQGDPEAFF
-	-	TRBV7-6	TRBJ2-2	TGTGCCAGCAGCTTACTCGAGTGGCGGGAGCTGTTTTTT	CASSLLEWRELFF
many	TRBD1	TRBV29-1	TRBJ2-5	TGCAGCGTTGTGACAGGGGGCCAACAAGACGGTCGGTACTTC	CSVVTGGQQDGRYF
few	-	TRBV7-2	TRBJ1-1	TGTGCCAGCAGCCTCCTTATAATGAACACTGAAGCTTTCTTT	CASSLLIMNTEAFF
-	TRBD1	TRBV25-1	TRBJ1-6	TGTGCCAGCAGTGAACAGCGACAGGGGTTCGGGAATTCATCCCTCCACTTT	CASSEQRQGFGNSSLHF